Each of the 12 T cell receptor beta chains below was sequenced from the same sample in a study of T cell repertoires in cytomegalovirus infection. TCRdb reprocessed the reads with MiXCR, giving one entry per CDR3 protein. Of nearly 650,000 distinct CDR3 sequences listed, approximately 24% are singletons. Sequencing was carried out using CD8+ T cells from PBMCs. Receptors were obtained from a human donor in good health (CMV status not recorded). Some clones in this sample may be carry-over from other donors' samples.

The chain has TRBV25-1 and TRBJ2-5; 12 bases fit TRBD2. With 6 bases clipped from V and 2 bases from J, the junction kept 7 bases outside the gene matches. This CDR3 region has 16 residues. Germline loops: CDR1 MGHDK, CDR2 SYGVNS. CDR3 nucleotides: TGTGCCAGCAGCGAGCTAACTAGCGGGGGGCAAGAGACCCAGTACTTC. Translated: CASSELTSGGQETQYF.

CDR3 DNA sequence: TGCAGCGTTGAAGACCGACAGGGATCAAGAGCTTTCTTT. It codes for CSVEDRQGSRAFF. The V and J genes are TRBV29-1 and TRBJ1-1, with 7 bases fitting TRBD1. With V trimmed by 0 bases and J by 10 bases, 8 bases remained unmatched. CDR3 length equals 13 residues. Germline V gene data show CDR1 as SQVTM and CDR2 as ANQGSEA.

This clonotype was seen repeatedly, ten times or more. The CDR3 reads CASSLQGQGGYGYTF. CDR3 coding DNA: TGTGCCAGCAGTTTACAGGGACAGGGTGGCTATGGCTACACCTTC. The rearrangement links TRBV28 to TRBJ1-2; 9 nucleotides align to TRBD1. Germline CDR1 reads MDHEN; CDR2 reads SYDVKM. J lost 4 bases, V lost 2 bases, and 5 bases had no gene match. The CDR3 is 15 residues long.

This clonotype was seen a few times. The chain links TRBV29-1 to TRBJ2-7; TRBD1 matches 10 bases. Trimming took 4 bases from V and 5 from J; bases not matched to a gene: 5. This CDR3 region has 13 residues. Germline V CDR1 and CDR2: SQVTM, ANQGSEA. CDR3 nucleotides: TGCAGCGTTGGTGGGACAGGGGTGAACGAGCAGTACTTC. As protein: CSVGGTGVNEQYF.

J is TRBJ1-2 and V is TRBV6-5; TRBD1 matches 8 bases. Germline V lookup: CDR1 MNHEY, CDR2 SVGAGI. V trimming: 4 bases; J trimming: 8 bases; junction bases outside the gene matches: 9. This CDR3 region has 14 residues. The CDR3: CASSLADRGEGYTF. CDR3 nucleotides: TGTGCCAGCAGTTTGGCAGACAGGGGCGAGGGCTACACCTTC.

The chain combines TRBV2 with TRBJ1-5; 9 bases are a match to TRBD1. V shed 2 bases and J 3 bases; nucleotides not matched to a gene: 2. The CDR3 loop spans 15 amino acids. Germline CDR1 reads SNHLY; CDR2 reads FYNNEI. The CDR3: CASSEYRGPNQPQHF. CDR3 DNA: TGTGCCAGCAGTGAATACAGGGGGCCCAATCAGCCCCAGCATTTT.

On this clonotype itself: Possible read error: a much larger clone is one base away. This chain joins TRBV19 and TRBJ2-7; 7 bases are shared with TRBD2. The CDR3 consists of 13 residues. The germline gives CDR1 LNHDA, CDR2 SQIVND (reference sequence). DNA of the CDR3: TGTGCCAATAGTCCCGGGACTATCTACGAGCAGTACTTC. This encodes CANSPGTIYEQYF.

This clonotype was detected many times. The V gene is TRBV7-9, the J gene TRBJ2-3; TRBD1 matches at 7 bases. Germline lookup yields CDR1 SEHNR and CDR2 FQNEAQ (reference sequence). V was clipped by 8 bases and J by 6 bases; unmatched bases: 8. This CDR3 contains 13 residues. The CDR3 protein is CASRDSSLDTQYF. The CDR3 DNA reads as TGTGCCAGCCGGGACAGTAGTTTGGATACGCAGTATTTT.

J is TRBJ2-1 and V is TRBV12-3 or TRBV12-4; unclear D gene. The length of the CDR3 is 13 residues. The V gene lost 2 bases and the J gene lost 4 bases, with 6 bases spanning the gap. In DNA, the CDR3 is TGTGCCAGCAGTTTAAACGAGTACAATGAGCAGTTCTTC. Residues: CASSLNEYNEQFF.

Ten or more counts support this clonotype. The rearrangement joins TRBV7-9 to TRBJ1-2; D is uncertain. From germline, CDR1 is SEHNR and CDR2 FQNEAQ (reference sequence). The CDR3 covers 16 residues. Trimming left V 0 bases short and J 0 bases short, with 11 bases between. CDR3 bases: TGTGCCAGCAGCTTAGCTAGCGCAGCTCCTAACTATGGCTACACCTTC. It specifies CASSLASAAPNYGYTF.

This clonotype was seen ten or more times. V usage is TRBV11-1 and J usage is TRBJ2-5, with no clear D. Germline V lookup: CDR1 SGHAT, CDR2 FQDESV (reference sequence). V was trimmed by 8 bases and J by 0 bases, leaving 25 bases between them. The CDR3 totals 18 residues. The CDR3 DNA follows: TGTGCCAGCTCCCTCGGCCAACGACCCCCCCCTAACCAAGAGACCCAGTACTTC. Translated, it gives CASSLGQRPPPNQETQYF. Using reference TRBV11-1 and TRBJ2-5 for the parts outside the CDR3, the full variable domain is EAEVAQSPRYKITEKSQAVAFWCDPISGHATLYWYRQILGQGPELLVQFQDESVVDDSQLPKDRFSAERLKGVDSTLKIQPAELGDSAMYLCASSLGQRPPPNQETQYFGPGTRLLVL.

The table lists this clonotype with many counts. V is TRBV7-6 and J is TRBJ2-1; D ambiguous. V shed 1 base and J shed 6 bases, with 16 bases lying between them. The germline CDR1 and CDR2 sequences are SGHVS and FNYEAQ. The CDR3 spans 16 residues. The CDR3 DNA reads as TGTGCCAGCAGCTTAGACAGAGGCAACGCCGTCAATGAGCAGTTCTTC. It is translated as CASSLDRGNAVNEQFF. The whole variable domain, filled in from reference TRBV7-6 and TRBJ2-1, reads GAGVSQSPRYKVTKRGQDVALRCDPISGHVSLYWYRQALGQGPEFLTYFNYEAQQDKSGLPNDRFSAERPEGSISTLTIQRTEQRDSAMYRCASSLDRGNAVNEQFFGPGTRLTVL.